These 4 T cell receptor beta chains came from one sample sequenced in a study of blood T cells in healthy people across ages. Combining a sample-barcoded 5' primer with a J-beta primer mix, a second PCR ran for about 6 to 12 cycles. Each CDR3 protein is one row after TCRdb ran MiXCR on the 5' RACE reads. The repertoire consists of 730,000 or so distinct CDR3 sequences, with 35% to 45% occurring once and the leading ten covering less than 25%. The sequenced material came from blood. The source of these receptors is a woman aged 60 to 75 in good health.

The chain recombines TRBV7-9 with TRBJ2-1, with 8 bases matching TRBD2. Germline-derived CDR1 and CDR2 are SEHNR and FQNEAQ (reference sequence). V shed 10 bases and J 6 bases; nucleotides not matched to a gene: 8. This CDR3 has 13 residues. In nucleotides, the CDR3 is TGTGCCACCGCGGGACTAGGAGGCAATGAGCAGTTCTTC. Its protein is CATAGLGGNEQFF.

On this clonotype itself: This clone may be a read error of a much larger clone one base away. The rearrangement joins TRBV29-1 to TRBJ2-7; 10 nucleotides match TRBD1. Losses at the gene ends were 7 bases for V and 9 bases for J; bases not matched to a gene: 12. In germline, CDR1 is SQVTM, CDR2 ANQGSEA. CDR3 length equals 13 residues. The DNA for the CDR3 is TGCAGCGCCGTCGGACAGGGGGAATCTCCGCAGTACTTC. Amino acid sequence: CSAVGQGESPQYF.

In the case of this clonotype: At one boundary the junction diverges from the germline segment, which might be a read error. This chain links TRBV24-1 with TRBJ2-1, with TRBD2 matching over 8 bases. CDR1 is KGHDR and CDR2 is SFDVKD in the germline V gene. The CDR3 extends over 17 amino acids. CDR3 loop: CAASDSPPGTSRNEQFF. The CDR3 DNA sequence: TGTGCCGCCAGTGATTCTCCCCCCGGGACTAGTAGGAATGAGCAGTTCTTC.

This clonotype was counted once. The genes are TRBV2 and TRBJ2-6; TRBD1 or TRBD2 may be the D gene (5 bases each). The V gene's germline CDR1 is SNHLY and CDR2 FYNNEI. V was trimmed by 2 bases and J by 2 bases, leaving 7 bases between them. The CDR3 consists of 15 residues. The CDR3, as DNA: TGTGCCAGCAGTGAATTGGGGGCTGGGGCCAACGTCCTGACTTTC. The encoded protein is CASSELGAGANVLTF.